These 3 T cell receptor beta chains were sequenced from one sample in a study of cytomegalovirus exposure and HLA in healthy donors (dated by TCRdb to about 2017). The library relied on the immunoSEQ multiplex PCR assay. A mixture of 60 forward primers for TCR Vbeta segments and 13 reverse primers for TCR Jbeta segments was used in the multiplex PCR. TCRdb provides this immuneACCESS table in a form limited to in-frame rearrangements. Some clones are lacking; in checked studies, under half of them reflect an unresolved V gene, and why the rest are absent is not known. The sample includes 100,000 to 130,000 clones, with roughly 73% observed a single time. The ten most abundant clones make up roughly 8.2% of the sample. Input material: PBMCs. These receptors all come from a man younger than 45 in good health and CMV-seronegative.

The chain couples TRBV18 to TRBJ2-3; D may be TRBD2 (5 bases). Trimming stripped 3 bases from V and 0 bases from J, with 13 bases between. Per germline, CDR1 KGHSH and CDR2 LQKENI. The CDR3 loop spans 16 amino acids. The CDR3 nucleotides are TGTGCCAGCTCACCCTCCGGACTCACTAGCACAGATACGCAGTATTTT. This translates into CASSPSGLTSTDTQYF.

The CDR3 bases are TGTGCCAGCAGTGGGCGACTAGCGGGGAGATACAATGAGCAGTTCTTC. The encoded protein is CASSGRLAGRYNEQFF. The V call is TRBV6-1, the J call TRBJ2-1; 11 bases fit TRBD2. Looked up from germline, CDR1 is MNHNS and CDR2 is SASEGT. The V gene end was trimmed by 4 bases and the J gene end by 4 bases; junction bases not matched to a gene: 6. The CDR3 is 16 residues long.

The chain employs TRBV2 and TRBJ2-6; D is perhaps TRBD1 (5 bases). From germline, CDR1 is SNHLY and CDR2 FYNNEI. The CDR3 sequence is 16 residues long. Trimming shortened V by 5 bases and J by 0 bases, and 11 bases separated the two germline ends. The CDR3 protein is CASSWSGFSGANVLTF. Here the CDR3 DNA reads TGTGCCAGCAGTTGGTCAGGGTTCTCTGGGGCCAACGTCCTGACTTTC.